This note documents a single T cell receptor (beta chain) sequence. Its antigen target is currently unknown. Base qualities were left out, and no much larger clone turns up one base away. Blood bank volunteers in Maryland, USA served as the healthy controls. Unsorted PBMC libraries were generated from 2 million PBMCs stored in RNAlater at -80 °C until RNA extraction. Peripheral blood underwent Ficoll-Hypaque density gradient centrifugation to isolate PBMCs, which were then cryopreserved in liquid nitrogen. This record belongs to a study of neurological immune-mediated disorders (dated by TCRdb to between 2019 and 2020). For the study in its entirety: The study compared peripheral blood TCR-beta repertoires of HTLV-I-associated myelopathy (HAM/TSP) patients, multiple sclerosis patients and healthy controls using UMI-based sequencing. The 85 to 110 TCR-beta libraries included longitudinal samples, technical triplicates and paired sorted CD4+ and CD8+ T-cell subsets alongside PBMC samples. The cohort was made up of 68 subjects, consisting of some 15 HAM/TSP patients, around 35 multiple sclerosis patients and around 20 healthy controls.

Points the paper makes about the study in general: TCR clonal expansion was greatest in HAM/TSP patients and smallest in MS patients, who ranked below even healthy controls. No identical CDR3 amino acid sequences were shared among expanded clones across subjects, suggesting private TCR-beta repertoires in all groups.

cDNA was synthesized by template-switch 5'RACE using a primer with a 10-nucleotide random unique molecular identifier that tagged each TCR transcript. Every sequencing run yielded over 160 million TCR-beta sequences covering 15-18 subjects. The RNeasy kit was used to extract total RNA. Using the KAPA Real-time Library Amplification kit, TCR-beta VDJ regions were amplified with primers for the TCR constant region and the 5'RACE anchor. Sample indexes and Illumina adaptors were added in a first PCR, after which library yield was increased in a second PCR. After Ampure bead purification, the roughly 650 bp TCR product was size-selected on a 2% E-gel SizeSelection system. Before pooling, libraries had their quality checked on a Bioanalyzer, their concentration measured with Qubit, and their quantity determined with the Kapa Library Quantification kit. Paired-end 2 x 150 bp sequencing of the libraries was performed on an Illumina HiSeq 2500. To increase sequence diversity, roughly 24-32% phiX was spiked into each library pool. The paper's processing steps were these. Quality-filtered reads were processed with the UMI-based MiGEC pipeline, and over 90% of raw TCR sequences were removed by the MiGEC pipeline during error correction. VDJ genes were aligned to IMGT germline references, and clonotypes were defined by unique CDR3 amino acid sequence plus V-J genes. Clonal expansion, Shannon diversity and CDR3 relatedness (CalcPairwiseDistances, ClusterSamples) were evaluated with VDJtools, and phylogenetic trees were built with CLCbio workbench. Expanded clones were defined as having at least 8 unique UMIs, based on coefficient-of-variation modelling across technical triplicates. The public reads were reprocessed in TCRdb via fastp at Q25 and MiXCR, keeping in-frame beta chains. One record per CDR3 amino acid sequence lists the most common genes and DNA. Clone size and V and J calls follow TCRdb, not the original study. The sample contains some 50,000 distinct CDR3 sequences, around 16% of them found a single time. The top ten clones comprise roughly 4% of the sample.

CDR1 is given as LGHDT and CDR2 as YNNKEL, both from the germline V gene (reference sequence). V has 4 bases trimmed and J has 6 bases trimmed; junction bases matching no gene number 14. The CDR3 sequence holds 17 residues, the cysteine and phenylalanine included. The retained sequence is limited to the CDR3, 51 bases, with the frame set at the first base. The sequencing input was PBMCs. The V and J segments used are TRBV3-1 and TRBJ2-5; TRBD2 fits 10 bases in the junction. The receptor's source is a man between 60 and 70 years old in good health. For the CDR3, the sequence is CASSLLPSGSVRQTQYF. The nucleotides are TGTGCCAGCAGCCTCCTCCCTAGCGGGAGCGTCCGTCAGACCCAGTACTTC.